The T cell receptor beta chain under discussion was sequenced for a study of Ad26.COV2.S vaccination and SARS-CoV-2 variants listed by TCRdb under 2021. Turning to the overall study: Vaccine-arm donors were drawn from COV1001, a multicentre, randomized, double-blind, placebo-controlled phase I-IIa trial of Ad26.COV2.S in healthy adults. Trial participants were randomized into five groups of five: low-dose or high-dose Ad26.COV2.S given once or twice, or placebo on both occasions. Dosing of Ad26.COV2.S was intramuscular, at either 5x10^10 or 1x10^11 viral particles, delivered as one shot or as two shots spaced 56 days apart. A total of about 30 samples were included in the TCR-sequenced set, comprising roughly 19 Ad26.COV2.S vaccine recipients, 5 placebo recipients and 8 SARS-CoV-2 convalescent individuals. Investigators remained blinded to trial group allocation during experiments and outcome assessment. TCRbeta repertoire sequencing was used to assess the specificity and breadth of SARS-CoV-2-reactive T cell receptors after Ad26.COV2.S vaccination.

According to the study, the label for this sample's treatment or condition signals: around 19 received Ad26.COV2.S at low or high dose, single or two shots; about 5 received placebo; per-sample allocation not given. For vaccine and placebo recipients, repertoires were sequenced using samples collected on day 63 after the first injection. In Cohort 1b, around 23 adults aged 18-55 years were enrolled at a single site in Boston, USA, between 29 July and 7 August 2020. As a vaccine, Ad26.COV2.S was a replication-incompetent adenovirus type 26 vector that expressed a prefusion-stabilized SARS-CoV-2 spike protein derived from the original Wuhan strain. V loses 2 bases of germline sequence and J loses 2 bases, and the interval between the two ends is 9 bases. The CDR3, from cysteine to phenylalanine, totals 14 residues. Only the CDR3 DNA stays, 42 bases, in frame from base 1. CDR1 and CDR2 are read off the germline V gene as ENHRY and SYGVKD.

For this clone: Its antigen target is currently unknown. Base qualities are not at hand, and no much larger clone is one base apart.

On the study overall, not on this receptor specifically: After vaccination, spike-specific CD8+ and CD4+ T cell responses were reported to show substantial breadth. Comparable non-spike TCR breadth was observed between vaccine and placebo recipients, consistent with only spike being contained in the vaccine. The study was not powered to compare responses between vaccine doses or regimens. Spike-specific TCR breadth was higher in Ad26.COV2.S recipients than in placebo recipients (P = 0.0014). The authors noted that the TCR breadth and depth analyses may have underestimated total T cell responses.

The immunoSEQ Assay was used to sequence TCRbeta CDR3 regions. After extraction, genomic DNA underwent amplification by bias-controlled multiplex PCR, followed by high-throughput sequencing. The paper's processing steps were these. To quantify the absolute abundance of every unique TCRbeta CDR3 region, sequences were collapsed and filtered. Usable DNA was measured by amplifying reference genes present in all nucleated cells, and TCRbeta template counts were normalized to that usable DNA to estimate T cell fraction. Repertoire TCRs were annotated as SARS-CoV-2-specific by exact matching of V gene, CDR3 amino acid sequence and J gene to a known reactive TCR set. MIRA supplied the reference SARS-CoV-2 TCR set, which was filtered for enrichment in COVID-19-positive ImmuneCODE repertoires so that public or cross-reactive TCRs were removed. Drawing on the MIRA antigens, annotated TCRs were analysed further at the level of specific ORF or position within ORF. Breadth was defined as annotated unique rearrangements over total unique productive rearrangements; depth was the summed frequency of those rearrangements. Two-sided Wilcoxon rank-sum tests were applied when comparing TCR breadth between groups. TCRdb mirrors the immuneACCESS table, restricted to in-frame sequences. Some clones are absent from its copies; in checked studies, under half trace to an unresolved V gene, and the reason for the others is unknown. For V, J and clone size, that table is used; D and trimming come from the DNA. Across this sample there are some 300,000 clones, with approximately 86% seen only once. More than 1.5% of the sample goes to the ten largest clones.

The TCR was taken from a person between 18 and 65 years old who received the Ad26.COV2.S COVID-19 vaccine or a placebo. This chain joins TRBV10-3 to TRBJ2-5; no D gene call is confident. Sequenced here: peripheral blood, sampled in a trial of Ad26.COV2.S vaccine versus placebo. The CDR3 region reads CAISEVSMQETQYF. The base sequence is TGTGCCATCAGTGAGGTATCGATGCAAGAGACCCAGTACTTC.